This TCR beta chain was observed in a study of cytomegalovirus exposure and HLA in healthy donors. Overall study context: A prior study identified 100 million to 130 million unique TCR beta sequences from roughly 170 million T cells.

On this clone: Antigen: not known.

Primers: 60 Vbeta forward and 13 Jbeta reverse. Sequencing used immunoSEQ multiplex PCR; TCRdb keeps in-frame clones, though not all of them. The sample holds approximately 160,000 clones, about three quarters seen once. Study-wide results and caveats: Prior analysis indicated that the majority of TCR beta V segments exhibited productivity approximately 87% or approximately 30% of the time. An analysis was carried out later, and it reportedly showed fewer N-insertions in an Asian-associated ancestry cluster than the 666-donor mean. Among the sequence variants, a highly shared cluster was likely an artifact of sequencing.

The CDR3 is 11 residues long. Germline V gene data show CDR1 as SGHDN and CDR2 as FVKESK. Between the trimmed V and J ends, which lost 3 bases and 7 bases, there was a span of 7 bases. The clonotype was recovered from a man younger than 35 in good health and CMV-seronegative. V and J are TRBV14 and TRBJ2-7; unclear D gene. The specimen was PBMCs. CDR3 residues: CASSHVEEQYF. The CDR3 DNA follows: TGTGCCAGCAGCCACGTAGAAGAGCAGTACTTC.